This TCR beta chain was found in a study of blood T cell repertoires in COVID-19. Some clones are missing from TCRdb's copy, which holds only in-frame ones; the method was immunoSEQ multiplex PCR. Of 250,000 to 350,000 clones in the sample, more than 75% were seen once. CDR3 size: 13 residues. Losses at the gene ends were 4 bases for V and 5 bases for J; bases not matched to a gene: 3. Per germline, CDR1 LNHDA and CDR2 SQIVND (reference sequence). This receptor was obtained from a woman in her forties or fifties with acute or convalescent COVID-19. Sequences were obtained from peripheral blood. The chain is built from TRBV19 and TRBJ1-2; TRBD1 agrees at 8 bases. The CDR3 protein is CASSTQGAYGYTF. CDR3 nucleotide sequence: TGTGCCAGTAGTACCCAGGGGGCTTATGGCTACACCTTC.